Following are 2 T cell receptor beta chains from one sample sequenced in a study of blood T cells in healthy people across ages. Together with a sample-barcoded 5' primer, a J-beta primer mix was included in a second PCR lasting about 7 to 12 cycles. TCRdb reanalysed the 5' RACE reads using MiXCR and keeps one entry per CDR3 protein. The table records roughly 830,000 distinct CDR3 sequences, around 62% of them present only once. Sequences were obtained from blood. The receptors originated from a man aged 30 to 45 in good health.

The DNA for the CDR3 is TGTGCCAGCAGGACTGTAGGGGCATACGAGCAGTACTTC. It codes for CASRTVGAYEQYF. V and J are TRBV6-5 and TRBJ2-5; D perhaps matches TRBD1 (5 bases). TRBJ2-7 explains the end of the DNA better; the J call may be wrong. The CDR3 length is 13 residues. Germline values: CDR1 MNHEY, CDR2 SVGAGI.

The V gene is TRBV6-5, the J gene TRBJ2-7; D is possibly TRBD2 (6 bases). The CDR3 is 14 amino acids. The V and J ends lost 2 bases and 3 bases respectively, with 11 bases between them. Germline lookup yields CDR1 MNHEY and CDR2 SVGAGI. The DNA of the CDR3 is TGTGCCAGCAGTTACGCGGAGGGAAACTACGAGCAGTACTTC. It is translated as CASSYAEGNYEQYF.